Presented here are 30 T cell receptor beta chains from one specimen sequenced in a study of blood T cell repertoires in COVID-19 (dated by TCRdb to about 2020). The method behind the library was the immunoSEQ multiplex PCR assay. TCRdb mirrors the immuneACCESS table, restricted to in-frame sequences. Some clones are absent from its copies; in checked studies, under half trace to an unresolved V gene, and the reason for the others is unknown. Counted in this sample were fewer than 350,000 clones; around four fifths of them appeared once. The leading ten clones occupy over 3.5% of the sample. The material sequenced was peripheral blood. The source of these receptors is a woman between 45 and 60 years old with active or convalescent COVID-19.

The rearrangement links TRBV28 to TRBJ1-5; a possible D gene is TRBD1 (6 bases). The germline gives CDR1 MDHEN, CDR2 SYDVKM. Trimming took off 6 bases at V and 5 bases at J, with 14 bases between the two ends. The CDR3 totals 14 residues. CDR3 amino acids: CASSRWEGDQPQHF. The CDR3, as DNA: TGTGCCAGCAGCCGCTGGGAGGGGGATCAGCCCCAGCATTTT.

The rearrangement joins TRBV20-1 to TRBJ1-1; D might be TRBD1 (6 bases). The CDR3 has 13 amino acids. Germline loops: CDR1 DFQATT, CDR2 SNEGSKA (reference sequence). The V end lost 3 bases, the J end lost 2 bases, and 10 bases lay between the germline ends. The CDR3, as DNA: TGCAGTGCTAGTAAACAGGGAAACACTGAAGCTTTCTTT. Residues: CSASKQGNTEAFF.

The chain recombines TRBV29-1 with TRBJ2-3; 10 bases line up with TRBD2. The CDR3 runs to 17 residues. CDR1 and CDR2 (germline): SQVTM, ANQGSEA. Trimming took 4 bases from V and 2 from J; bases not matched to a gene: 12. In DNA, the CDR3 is TGCAGCGTTGGGACCCGGACTAGCGGAAAATTCACAGATACGCAGTATTTT. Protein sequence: CSVGTRTSGKFTDTQYF.

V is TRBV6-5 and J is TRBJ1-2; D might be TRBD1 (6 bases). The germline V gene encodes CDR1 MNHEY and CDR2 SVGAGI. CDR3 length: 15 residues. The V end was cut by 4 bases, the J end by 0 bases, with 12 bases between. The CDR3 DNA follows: TGTGCCAGCAGTTCAGACAGGAGCCCTAACTATGGCTACACCTTC. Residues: CASSSDRSPNYGYTF.

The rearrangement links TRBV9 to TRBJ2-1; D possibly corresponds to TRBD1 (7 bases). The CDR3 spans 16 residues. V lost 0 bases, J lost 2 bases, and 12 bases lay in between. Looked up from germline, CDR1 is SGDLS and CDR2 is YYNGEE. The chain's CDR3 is CASSVGGGGTYNEQFF. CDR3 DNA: TGTGCCAGCAGCGTAGGTGGAGGGGGCACCTACAATGAGCAGTTCTTC.

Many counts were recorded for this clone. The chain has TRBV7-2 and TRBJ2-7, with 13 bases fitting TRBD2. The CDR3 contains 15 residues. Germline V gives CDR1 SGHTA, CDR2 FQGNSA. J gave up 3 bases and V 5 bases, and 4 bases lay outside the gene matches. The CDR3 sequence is CASSHGLAGDYEQYF. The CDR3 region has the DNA TGTGCCAGCAGCCACGGACTAGCGGGAGACTACGAGCAGTACTTC.

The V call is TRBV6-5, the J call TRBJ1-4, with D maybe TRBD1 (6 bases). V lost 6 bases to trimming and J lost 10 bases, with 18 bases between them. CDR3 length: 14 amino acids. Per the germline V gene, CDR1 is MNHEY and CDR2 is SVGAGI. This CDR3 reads CASSYRQAGGKLFF. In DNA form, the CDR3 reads TGTGCCAGCAGCTACCGACAGGCTGGGGGAAAACTGTTTTTT.

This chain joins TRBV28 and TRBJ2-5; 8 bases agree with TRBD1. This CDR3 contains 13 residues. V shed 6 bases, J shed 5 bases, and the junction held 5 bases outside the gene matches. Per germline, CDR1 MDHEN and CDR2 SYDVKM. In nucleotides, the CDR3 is TGTGCCAGCAGCCCAGGGGGCTGGGAGACCCAGTACTTC. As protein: CASSPGGWETQYF.

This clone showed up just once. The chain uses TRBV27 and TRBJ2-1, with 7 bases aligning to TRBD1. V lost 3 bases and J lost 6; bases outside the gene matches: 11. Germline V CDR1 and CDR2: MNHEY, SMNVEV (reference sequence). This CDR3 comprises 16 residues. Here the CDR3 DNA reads TGTGCCAGCAGTTTCGTCGGGACAGTAAGAATCAATGAGCAGTTCTTC. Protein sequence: CASSFVGTVRINEQFF.

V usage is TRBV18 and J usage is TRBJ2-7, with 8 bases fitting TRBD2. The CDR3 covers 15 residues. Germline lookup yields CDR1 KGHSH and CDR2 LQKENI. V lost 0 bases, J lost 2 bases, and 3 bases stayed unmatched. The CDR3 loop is CASSPPSGAAYEQYF. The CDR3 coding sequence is TGTGCCAGCTCACCACCTAGCGGGGCGGCCTACGAGCAGTACTTC.

This CDR3 reads CASSQRGRAFSTNEKLFF. The CDR3 DNA sequence: TGTGCCAGCAGCCAAAGGGGCAGGGCCTTTTCAACTAATGAAAAACTGTTTTTT. The J gene is TRBJ1-4, the V gene TRBV3-1 (or the pseudogene TRBV3-2), with D possibly being TRBD1 (5 bases). The CDR3 runs to 18 residues. CDR1 is LGHDT, CDR2 YNNKEL, per germline (reference sequence). The V end lost 2 bases, the J end lost 0 bases, and 16 bases lay between the germline ends.

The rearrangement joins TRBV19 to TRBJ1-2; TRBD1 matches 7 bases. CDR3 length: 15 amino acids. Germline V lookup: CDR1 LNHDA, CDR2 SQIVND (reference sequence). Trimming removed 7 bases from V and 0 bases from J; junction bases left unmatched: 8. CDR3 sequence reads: CASTPDRVTNYGYTF. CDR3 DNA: TGTGCCAGTACCCCTGACAGGGTGACTAACTATGGCTACACCTTC. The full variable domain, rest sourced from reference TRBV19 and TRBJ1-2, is DGGITQSPKYLFRKEGQNVTLSCEQNLNHDAMYWYRQDPGQGLRLIYYSQIVNDFQKGDIAEGYSVSREKKESFPLTVTSAQKNPTAFYLCASTPDRVTNYGYTFGSGTRLTVV.

The CDR3 reads CSVRTGTDTQYF. Written as DNA, the CDR3 is TGCAGCGTCCGGACAGGCACAGATACGCAGTATTTT. This chain links TRBV29-1 with TRBJ2-3; the D gene is possibly TRBD1 (6 bases). The germline CDR1 and CDR2 sequences are SQVTM and ANQGSEA. The V end was cut by 6 bases, the J end by 1 base, with 8 bases between. The CDR3 runs to 12 residues.

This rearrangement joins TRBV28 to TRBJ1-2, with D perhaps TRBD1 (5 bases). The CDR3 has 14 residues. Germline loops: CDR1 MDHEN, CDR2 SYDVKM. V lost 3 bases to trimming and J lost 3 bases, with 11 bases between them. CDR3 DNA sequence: TGTGCCAGCAGTTTTCTCGCCAGGGACTATGGCTACACCTTC. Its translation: CASSFLARDYGYTF.

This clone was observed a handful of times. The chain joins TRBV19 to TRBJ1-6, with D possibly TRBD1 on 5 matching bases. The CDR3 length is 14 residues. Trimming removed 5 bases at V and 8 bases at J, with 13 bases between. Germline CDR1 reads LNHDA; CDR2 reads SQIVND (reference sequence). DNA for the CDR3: TGTGCCAGTAGTTACCGACAGAGAGATTCACCCCTCCACTTT. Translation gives CASSYRQRDSPLHF.

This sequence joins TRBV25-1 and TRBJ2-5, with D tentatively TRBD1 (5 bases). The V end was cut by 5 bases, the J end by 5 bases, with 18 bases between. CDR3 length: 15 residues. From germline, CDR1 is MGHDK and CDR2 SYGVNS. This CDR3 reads CASSSSFRVFETQYF. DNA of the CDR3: TGTGCCAGCAGTTCATCCTTCAGGGTATTCGAGACCCAGTACTTC.

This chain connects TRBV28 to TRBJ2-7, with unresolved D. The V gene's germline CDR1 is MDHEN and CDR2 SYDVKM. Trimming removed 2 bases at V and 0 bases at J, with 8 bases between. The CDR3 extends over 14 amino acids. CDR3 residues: CASSLLASSYEQYF. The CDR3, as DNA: TGTGCCAGCAGTTTACTTGCGAGCTCCTACGAGCAGTACTTC.

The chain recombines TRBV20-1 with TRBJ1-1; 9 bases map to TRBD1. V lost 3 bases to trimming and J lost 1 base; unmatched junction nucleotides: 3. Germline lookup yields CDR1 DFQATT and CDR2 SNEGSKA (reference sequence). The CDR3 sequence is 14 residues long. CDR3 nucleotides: TGCAGTGCTAGTGGGACAGGGCAGAACACTGAAGCTTTCTTT. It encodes CSASGTGQNTEAFF.

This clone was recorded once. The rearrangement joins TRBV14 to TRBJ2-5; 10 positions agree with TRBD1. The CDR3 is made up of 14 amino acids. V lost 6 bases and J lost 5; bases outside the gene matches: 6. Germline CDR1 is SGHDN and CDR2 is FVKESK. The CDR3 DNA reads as TGTGCCAGCAGGGGACAGGGGCCTGGGGAGACCCAGTACTTC. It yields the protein CASRGQGPGETQYF.

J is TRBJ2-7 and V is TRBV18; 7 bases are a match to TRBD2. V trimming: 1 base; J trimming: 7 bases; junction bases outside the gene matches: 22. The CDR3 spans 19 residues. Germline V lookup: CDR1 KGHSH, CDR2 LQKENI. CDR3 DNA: TGTGCCAGCTCACCACTCGGGGTAGGAAGGGGACTACGAAGGATGGAGCAGTACTTC. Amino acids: CASSPLGVGRGLRRMEQYF.

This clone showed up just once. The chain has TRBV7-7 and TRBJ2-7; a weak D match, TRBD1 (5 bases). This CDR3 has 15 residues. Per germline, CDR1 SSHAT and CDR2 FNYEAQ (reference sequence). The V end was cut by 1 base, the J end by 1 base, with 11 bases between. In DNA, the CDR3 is TGTGCCAGCAGCTTAGGTGTGGACACTTCCTACGAGCAGTACTTC. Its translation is CASSLGVDTSYEQYF. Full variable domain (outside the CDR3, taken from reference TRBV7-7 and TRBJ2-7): GAGVSQSPRYKVTKRGQDVTLRCDPISSHATLYWYQQALGQGPEFLTYFNYEAQPDKSGLPSDRFSAERPEGSISTLTIQRTEQRDSAMYRCASSLGVDTSYEQYFGPGTRLTVT.

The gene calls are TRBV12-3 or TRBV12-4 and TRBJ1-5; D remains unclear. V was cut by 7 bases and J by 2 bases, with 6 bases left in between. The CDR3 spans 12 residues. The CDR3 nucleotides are TGTGCCAGCAATAGCGGCAATCAGCCCCAGCATTTT. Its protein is CASNSGNQPQHF.

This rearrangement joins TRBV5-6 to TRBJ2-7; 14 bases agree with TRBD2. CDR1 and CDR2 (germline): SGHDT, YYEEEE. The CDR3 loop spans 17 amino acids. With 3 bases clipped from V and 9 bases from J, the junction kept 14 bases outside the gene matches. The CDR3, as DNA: TGTGCCAGCAGCTCCCGAGGAGCGGGACTAGCGGGAGAAGGGCAGTACTTC. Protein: CASSSRGAGLAGEGQYF.

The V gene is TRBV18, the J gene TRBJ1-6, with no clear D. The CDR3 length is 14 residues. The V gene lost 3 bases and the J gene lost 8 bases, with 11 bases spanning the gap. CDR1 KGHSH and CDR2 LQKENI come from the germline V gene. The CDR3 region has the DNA TGTGCCAGCTCACCGGCGGTTGCAGATTCACCCCTCCACTTT. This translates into CASSPAVADSPLHF.

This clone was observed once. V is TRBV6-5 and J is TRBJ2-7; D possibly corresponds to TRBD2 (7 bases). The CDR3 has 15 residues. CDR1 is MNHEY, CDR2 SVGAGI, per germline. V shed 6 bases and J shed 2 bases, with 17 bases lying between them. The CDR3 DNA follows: TGTGCCAGCAGCAAAGGGGGGGGAAACACCTACGAGCAGTACTTC. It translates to CASSKGGGNTYEQYF.

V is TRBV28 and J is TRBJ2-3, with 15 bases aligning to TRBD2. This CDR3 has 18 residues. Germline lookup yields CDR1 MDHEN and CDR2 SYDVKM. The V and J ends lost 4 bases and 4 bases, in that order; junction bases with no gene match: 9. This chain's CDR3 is CASSYPGTSGRRSDTQYF. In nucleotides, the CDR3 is TGTGCCAGCAGTTACCCCGGGACTAGCGGGAGGAGGTCAGATACGCAGTATTTT.

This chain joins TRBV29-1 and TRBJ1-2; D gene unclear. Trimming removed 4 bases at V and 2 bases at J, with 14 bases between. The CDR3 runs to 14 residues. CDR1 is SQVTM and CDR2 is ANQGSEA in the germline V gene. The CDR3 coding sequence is TGCAGCGTTGGGTTAGGCAGCGCGAACTATGGCTACACCTTC. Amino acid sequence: CSVGLGSANYGYTF. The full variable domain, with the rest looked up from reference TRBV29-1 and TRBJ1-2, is SAVISQKPSRDICQRGTSLTIQCQVDSQVTMMFWYRQQPGQSLTLIATANQGSEATYESGFVIDKFPISRPNLTFSTLTVSNMSPEDSSIYLCSVGLGSANYGYTFGSGTRLTVV.

This CDR3 is CASSPLTGEAFF. CDR3 nucleotide sequence: TGTGCCAGCAGCCCCCTGACTGGGGAAGCTTTCTTT. The chain uses TRBV6-5 and TRBJ1-1; no reliable D call. V was shortened by 6 bases and J by 8 bases, with 13 bases between the two germline ends. CDR1 MNHEY and CDR2 SVGAGI come from the germline V gene. The length of the CDR3 is 12 residues.

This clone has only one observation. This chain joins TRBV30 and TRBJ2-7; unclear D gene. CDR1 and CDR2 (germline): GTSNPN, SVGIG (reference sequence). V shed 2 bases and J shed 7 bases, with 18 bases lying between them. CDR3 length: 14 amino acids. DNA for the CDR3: TGTGCCTGGAGTCGAGGAACCAGAGCAAAGGAGCAGTACTTC. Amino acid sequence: CAWSRGTRAKEQYF.

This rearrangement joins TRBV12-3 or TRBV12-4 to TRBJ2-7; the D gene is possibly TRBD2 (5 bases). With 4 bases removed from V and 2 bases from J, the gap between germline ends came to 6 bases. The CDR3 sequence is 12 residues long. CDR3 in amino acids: CASSWGAYEQYF. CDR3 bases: TGTGCCAGCAGTTGGGGAGCCTACGAGCAGTACTTC.